This T cell receptor (beta chain) was sequenced in a study of response to subunit inactivated influenza vaccine. About this clonotype itself: Its antigen is still unknown.

Study-level results: Authors suggested seasonal influenza vaccinations each recruit few new T cells.

TCRdb independently ran MiXCR on the RT-PCR reads; one entry per CDR3 protein. Here the sample spans roughly 700,000 distinct CDR3 sequences, around 14% being singletons. V was clipped by 5 bases and J by 5 bases, with 19 bases between them. This CDR3 spans 16 amino acids. Germline V CDR1 and CDR2: SGHTA, FQGNSA. V is TRBV7-2 and J is TRBJ2-4, with D possibly called TRBD1 or TRBD2 (6 bases each). Source: PBMCs from blood, taken 14 to 15 days before vaccination. This TCR was recovered from a man in his forties or fifties who received an inactivated influenza vaccine. In DNA form, the CDR3 reads TGTGCCAGCAGCAGGGATGGAGGGGGACGTCAAAACATTCAGTACTTC. Amino acid sequence: CASSRDGGGRQNIQYF.